The sequence of this T cell receptor beta chain was determined in a study of molecular identifiers for immune sequencing clone quantification. V lost 1 base and J 7 bases, leaving 8 bases between the germline ends. This CDR3 has 13 residues. Germline V gene data show CDR1 as SGHVS and CDR2 as FNYEAQ. TCRdb reanalysed the PCR reads using MiXCR and keeps one entry per CDR3 protein. This repertoire shows some 100,000 distinct CDR3 sequences, about 35% found once; its top ten account for around 3.8%. The rearrangement uses TRBV7-6 and TRBJ1-5; no reliable D call. The material sequenced was naive CD8+ T cells from blood, with Jurkat cell RNA spiked in. Subset meaning: FACS-sorted CD8+CD4-CCR7+CD45RA+ naive T cells. This sequence was found in a human donor in good health. Some libraries in this study had Jurkat cell RNA spiked in. The CDR3 reads CASSLVDGQPQHF. The CDR3, as DNA: TGTGCCAGCAGCTTAGTTGATGGCCAGCCCCAGCATTTT.